This paragraph covers one TCR beta chain sequence. The target antigen is unknown. The entry originates in a study of cytomegalovirus exposure and HLA in healthy donors. Study results and caveats: A prior analysis recorded that most TCR beta V segments were productive about 90% or about 30% of the time. TCR beta chains numbering some 150 were designated cytomegalovirus-associated.

This PCR relied on a set of 60 Vbeta primers and 13 Jbeta primers. Profiling relied on immunoSEQ multiplex PCR, and the TCRdb table lists in-frame clones only, not all of them. The sample holds some 180,000 clones; over 65% are singletons and the top ten take roughly 3.7%. CDR3 length: 17 amino acids. CDR1 and CDR2 from the germline V gene are SGHAT and FQNNGV. Losses at the gene ends were 2 bases for V and 9 bases for J; bases not matched to a gene: 14. This clonotype was sampled from a woman aged 55-70 years in good health and CMV-seropositive. The J gene is TRBJ2-1, the V gene TRBV11-2; 9 bases match TRBD2. The sample consisted of PBMCs. The CDR3 protein is CASSLSSTAGGQGEQFF. The CDR3 DNA reads TGTGCCAGCAGCTTATCCTCGACAGCGGGGGGCCAAGGTGAGCAGTTCTTC.